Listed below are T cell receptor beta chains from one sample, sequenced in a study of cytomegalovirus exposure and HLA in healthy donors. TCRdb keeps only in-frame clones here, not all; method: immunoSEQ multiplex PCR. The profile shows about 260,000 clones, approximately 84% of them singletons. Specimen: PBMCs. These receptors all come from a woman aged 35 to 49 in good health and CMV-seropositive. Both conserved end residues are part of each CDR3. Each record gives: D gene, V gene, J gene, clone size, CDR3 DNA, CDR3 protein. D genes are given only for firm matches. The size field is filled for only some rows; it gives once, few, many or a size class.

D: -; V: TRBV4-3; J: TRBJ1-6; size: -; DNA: TGCGCCAGCAGCCGGCTTGGACTGGAGGGGTATAATTCACCCCTCCACTTT; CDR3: CASSRLGLEGYNSPLHF
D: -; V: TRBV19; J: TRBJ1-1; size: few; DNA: TGTGCCAGTAGCAGGACAGTGAACACTGAAGCTTTCTTT; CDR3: CASSRTVNTEAFF
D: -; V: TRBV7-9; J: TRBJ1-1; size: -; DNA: TGTGCCAGCAGCTTGCCCGACCGGGAGGGCACTGAAGCTTTCTTT; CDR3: CASSLPDREGTEAFF
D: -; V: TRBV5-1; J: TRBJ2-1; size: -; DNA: TGCGCCAGCAGCTTGATGAACAGGATAAATGAGCAGTTCTTC; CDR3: CASSLMNRINEQFF
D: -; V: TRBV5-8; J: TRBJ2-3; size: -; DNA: TGTGCCAGCAGCTTGAGACAGAGGACAGATACGCAGTATTTT; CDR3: CASSLRQRTDTQYF
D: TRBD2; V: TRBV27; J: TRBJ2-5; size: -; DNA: TGTGCCAGCAATTCGCTAGCGGGGGGACCGGGGACCCAGTACTTC; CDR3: CASNSLAGGPGTQYF
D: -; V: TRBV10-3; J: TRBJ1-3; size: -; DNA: TGTGCCATCAGTGAGTCAGCCGGGGCTGGAAACACCATATATTTT; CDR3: CAISESAGAGNTIYF
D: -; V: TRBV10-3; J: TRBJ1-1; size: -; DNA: TGTGCCATCAGTCATGGGGCTCTGATGAACACTGAAGCTTTCTTT; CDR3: CAISHGALMNTEAFF
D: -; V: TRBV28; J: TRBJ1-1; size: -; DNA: TGTGCCAGCAGTCTTCCAGGGGTCCGACGAACTGAAGCTTTCTTT; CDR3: CASSLPGVRRTEAFF
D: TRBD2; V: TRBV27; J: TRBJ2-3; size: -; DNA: TGTGCCAGCAGCCTAGCGGCAAGCACAGATACGCAGTATTTT; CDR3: CASSLAASTDTQYF
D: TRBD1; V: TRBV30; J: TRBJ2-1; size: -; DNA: TGTGCCTGGAAGACAAAAGGGACAGGGCTGTATGAGCAGTTCTTC; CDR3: CAWKTKGTGLYEQFF
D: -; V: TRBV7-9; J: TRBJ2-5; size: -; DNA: TGTGCCAGCAGCTTAGCCCAGGGGCTGGGGGAGACCCAGTACTTC; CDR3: CASSLAQGLGETQYF
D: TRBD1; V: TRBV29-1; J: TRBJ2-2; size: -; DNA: TGCAGCGTCAGGACAGGGGGAAACACCGGGGAGCTGTTTTTT; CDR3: CSVRTGGNTGELFF
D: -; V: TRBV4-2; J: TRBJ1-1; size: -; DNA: TGTGCCAGCAGCCAGGTAAAGAGGGGAGGCACTGAAGCTTTCTTT; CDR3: CASSQVKRGGTEAFF
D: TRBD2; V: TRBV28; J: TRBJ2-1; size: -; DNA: TGTGCCAGCAGCCCCGGGACTAGCGGGAGAAAGGAGCAGTTCTTC; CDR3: CASSPGTSGRKEQFF
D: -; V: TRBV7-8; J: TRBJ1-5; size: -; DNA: TGTGCCAGCAGCCCGGGCAATCAGCCCCAGCATTTT; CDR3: CASSPGNQPQHF
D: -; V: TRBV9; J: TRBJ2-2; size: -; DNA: TGTGCCAGCGGTGAGGTCCGGCCTTCGAACACCGGGGAGCTGTTTTTT; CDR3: CASGEVRPSNTGELFF
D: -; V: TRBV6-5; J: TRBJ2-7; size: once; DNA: TGTGCCAGCAGTTACTCAGGGGCAGGGCCGTACGAGCAGTACTTC; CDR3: CASSYSGAGPYEQYF
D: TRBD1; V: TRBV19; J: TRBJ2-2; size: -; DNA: TGTGCCAGTAGTATAGCGGACAGGGTGGGGGAGCTGTTTTTT; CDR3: CASSIADRVGELFF
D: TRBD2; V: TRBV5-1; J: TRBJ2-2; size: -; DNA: TGCGCCAGCAGCACGACTAGCGGGGCCTACACCGGGGAGCTGTTTTTT; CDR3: CASSTTSGAYTGELFF
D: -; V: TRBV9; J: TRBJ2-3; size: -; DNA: TGTGCCAGCAGCGTTGCGCCTGTAAGCACAGATACGCAGTATTTT; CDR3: CASSVAPVSTDTQYF
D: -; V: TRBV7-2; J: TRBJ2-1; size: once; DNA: TGTGCCAGCAGCTTAGCGTCTTTAGCGGAAACATACAATGAGCAGTTCTTC; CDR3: CASSLASLAETYNEQFF
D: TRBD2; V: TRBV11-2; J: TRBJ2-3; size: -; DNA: TGTGCCAGCAGCGAAAGACTAGCGGTACAGATAGGCGGCGATACGCAGTATTTT; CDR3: CASSERLAVQIGGDTQYF
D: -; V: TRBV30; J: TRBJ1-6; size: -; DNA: TGTGCCTGGAGTGTACAGCTTCCTTTCACCAATTCACCCCTCCACTTT; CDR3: CAWSVQLPFTNSPLHF
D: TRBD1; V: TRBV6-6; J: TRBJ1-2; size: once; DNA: TGTGCCAGCAGTAACGGACAGGGGTACTATGGCTACACCTTC; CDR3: CASSNGQGYYGYTF
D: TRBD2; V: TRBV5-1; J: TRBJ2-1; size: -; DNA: TGCGCCAGCAGCTTGGAGTCTAGCGGATACAATGAGCAGTTCTTC; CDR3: CASSLESSGYNEQFF
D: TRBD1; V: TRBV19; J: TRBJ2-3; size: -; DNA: TGTGCCAGTAGCGAACCGGGACAGGGCACAGATACGCAGTATTTT; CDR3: CASSEPGQGTDTQYF
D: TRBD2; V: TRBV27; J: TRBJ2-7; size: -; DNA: TGTGCCAGCAGTTTTGGACTAGCGGGAGGGCCGTACGAGCAGTACTTC; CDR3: CASSFGLAGGPYEQYF